Below, 29 T cell receptor beta chains from the same sample are listed, as sequenced in a study of spatial heterogeneity in lung cancer. Time point noted: sample taken at primary tumor resection. The authors sequenced whole RNA from tumor, nontumor lung or frozen PBMC without sorting. TCRdb analysed the 5' RACE reads with MiXCR anew, one entry per CDR3 protein. This sample has about 85,000 distinct CDR3 sequences, with about a fifth found just once. Material: PBMCs, obtained at surgery. The origin of the receptors is a male donor with early-stage non-small cell lung cancer.

This clonotype came up many times. The chain combines TRBV11-2 with TRBJ2-3; 7 positions agree with TRBD1. The CDR3 sequence is 16 residues long. V lost 5 bases and J lost 2; bases outside the gene matches: 10. Germline V gene sequence: CDR1 SGHAT, CDR2 FQNNGV. The CDR3 region is CASSERQGRPTDTQYF. As DNA, the CDR3 is TGTGCCAGCAGCGAACGACAGGGTCGACCCACAGATACGCAGTATTTT.

This clonotype has ten or more counts. V usage is TRBV25-1 and J usage is TRBJ2-5, with D perhaps assigned TRBD1 or TRBD2 (5 bases each). V was clipped by 3 bases and J by 3 bases, with 17 bases between them. The germline V gene encodes CDR1 MGHDK and CDR2 SYGVNS. The CDR3 extends over 16 amino acids. The CDR3 protein is CASSEGDVGRKETQYF. The CDR3 coding sequence is TGTGCCAGCAGTGAGGGGGATGTGGGTCGTAAAGAGACCCAGTACTTC.

This clonotype was observed a handful of times. The genes are TRBV19 and TRBJ2-2, with 8 bases that match TRBD1. Unmatched junction bases numbered 4, after V lost 3 bases and J lost 4 bases. CDR3 length equals 15 residues. The V gene's germline CDR1 is LNHDA and CDR2 SQIVND (reference sequence). The CDR3 DNA is TGTGCCAGTAGTATCCAGGGGGCCACCACCGGGGAGCTGTTTTTT. As protein: CASSIQGATTGELFF.

This clonotype has ten or more counts. This chain joins TRBV11-2 and TRBJ2-7; the D call may be TRBD1 or TRBD2 (6 bases each). Per germline, CDR1 SGHAT and CDR2 FQNNGV. Trimming removed 4 bases at V and 3 bases at J, with 13 bases between. The length of the CDR3 is 14 residues. The CDR3 spells CASSSGGLNYEQYF. As DNA, the CDR3 is TGTGCCAGCAGCTCCGGGGGCCTCAACTACGAGCAGTACTTC. Using reference TRBV11-2 and TRBJ2-7 for the parts outside the CDR3, the full variable domain is EAGVAQSPRYKIIEKRQSVAFWCNPISGHATLYWYQQILGQGPKLLIQFQNNGVVDDSQLPKDRFSAERLKGVDSTLKIQPAKLEDSAVYLCASSSGGLNYEQYFGPGTRLTVT.

This chain uses TRBV7-2 with TRBJ2-5, with D unclear. Looked up from germline, CDR1 is SGHTA and CDR2 is FQGNSA. The CDR3 is 13 residues long. The V gene lost 6 bases and the J gene lost 4 bases, with 12 bases spanning the gap. CDR3 nucleotide sequence: TGTGCCAGCAGGGCCGGCCGCGGAGAGACCCAGTACTTC. Translated, it gives CASRAGRGETQYF.

This clonotype occurred a few times. The gene calls are TRBV7-3 and TRBJ2-3, with 9 positions matching TRBD2. The CDR3 has 18 residues. Germline V gene data show CDR1 as SGHTA and CDR2 as FQGTGA. Unmatched junction bases numbered 13, after V lost 5 bases and J lost 1 base. For the CDR3, the DNA is TGTGCCAGCAGCCCCCGGGATAGCGGGGGAGCGGGCACAGATACGCAGTATTTT. The encoded protein is CASSPRDSGGAGTDTQYF.

The chain carries TRBV5-1 and TRBJ2-5, with a possible D match to TRBD1 (6 bases). This CDR3 spans 16 amino acids. The germline gives CDR1 SGHRS, CDR2 YFSETQ. The ends were cut back, 5 bases at V and 9 bases at J, with 26 bases in the middle. CDR3 in DNA: TGCGCCAGCAGAGATACCCGGGACACCAAGCTACCGGCCCAGTACTTC. Translation gives CASRDTRDTKLPAQYF. The full variable domain, completed using reference TRBV5-1 and TRBJ2-5, is KAGVTQTPRYLIKTRGQQVTLSCSPISGHRSVSWYQQTPGQGLQFLFEYFSETQRNKGNFPGRFSGRQFSNSRSEMNVSTLELGDSALYLCASRDTRDTKLPAQYFGPGTRLLVL.

The chain uses TRBV28 and TRBJ2-7, with D possibly being TRBD1 (5 bases). The V and J ends lost 2 bases and 11 bases respectively, with 16 bases between them. Looked up from germline, CDR1 is MDHEN and CDR2 is SYDVKM. The CDR3 extends over 13 amino acids. The CDR3 loop reads CASSLPSRTREYF. The CDR3 region has the DNA TGTGCCAGCAGTTTACCCTCTCGAACCAGGGAGTACTTC. The complete variable domain, with remaining parts taken from reference TRBV28 and TRBJ2-7, reads DVKVTQSSRYLVKRTGEKVFLECVQDMDHENMFWYRQDPGLGLRLIYFSYDVKMKEKGDIPEGYSVSREKKERFSLILESASTNQTSMYLCASSLPSRTREYFGPGTRLTVT.

This rearrangement joins TRBV29-1 to TRBJ2-7, with D unclear. Germline V gives CDR1 SQVTM, CDR2 ANQGSEA. This CDR3 spans 12 amino acids. Trimming removed 7 bases from V and 0 bases from J, with 10 bases in between. The CDR3 reads CSARTDSYEQYF. Written as DNA, the CDR3 is TGCAGCGCTAGGACGGACTCCTACGAGCAGTACTTC.

This clonotype was observed many times. The V gene is TRBV28, the J gene TRBJ2-1; D call uncertain. Per germline, CDR1 MDHEN and CDR2 SYDVKM. The CDR3 extends over 14 amino acids. Trimming stripped 3 bases from V and 2 bases from J, with 8 bases between. Here the CDR3 reads CASSFSGTYNEQFF. In DNA, the CDR3 is TGTGCCAGCAGTTTCAGTGGGACCTACAATGAGCAGTTCTTC. Drawing the rest from reference TRBV28 and TRBJ2-1, the complete variable domain is DVKVTQSSRYLVKRTGEKVFLECVQDMDHENMFWYRQDPGLGLRLIYFSYDVKMKEKGDIPEGYSVSREKKERFSLILESASTNQTSMYLCASSFSGTYNEQFFGPGTRLTVL.

This rearrangement joins TRBV28 to TRBJ1-1; 7 bases fit TRBD1. This CDR3 is built from 17 residues. Looked up from germline, CDR1 is MDHEN and CDR2 is SYDVKM. Trimming took 1 base from V and 6 from J; bases not matched to a gene: 14. The CDR3 bases are TGTGCCAGCAGTTTATTTGCAGGGGGGATATTTCTCTCTGAAGCTTTCTTT. It codes for CASSLFAGGIFLSEAFF.

This chain joins TRBV5-1 and TRBJ1-1, with D possibly TRBD1 on 6 matching bases. V was shortened by 5 bases and J by 4 bases, with 15 bases between the two germline ends. The germline CDR1 and CDR2 sequences are SGHRS and YFSETQ. The CDR3 has 14 amino acids. The CDR3 protein is CASSRGGEGTEAFF. For the CDR3, the DNA is TGCGCCAGCAGTAGAGGGGGGGAGGGCACTGAAGCTTTCTTT.

The chain carries TRBV4-3 and TRBJ2-1, with a weak D call TRBD2 (6 bases). The CDR3 sequence is 15 residues long. Germline lookup yields CDR1 LGHNA and CDR2 YSLEER. V shed 2 bases and J shed 4 bases, with 12 bases lying between them. This chain's CDR3 is CASSQISGEYNEQFF. Written as DNA, the CDR3 is TGCGCCAGCAGCCAAATATCGGGGGAATACAATGAGCAGTTCTTC.

This clonotype appeared a few times. The chain recombines TRBV29-1 with TRBJ2-5, with D possibly being TRBD1 (6 bases). Looked up from germline, CDR1 is SQVTM and CDR2 is ANQGSEA. Trimming left V 1 base short and J 1 base short, with 10 bases between. This CDR3 is built from 14 residues. CDR3 loop: CSVEGGQPQETQYF. CDR3 nucleotide sequence: TGCAGCGTTGAAGGAGGACAGCCCCAAGAGACCCAGTACTTC.

This clonotype was observed a few times. V usage is TRBV2 and J usage is TRBJ1-2; D is ambiguous. The CDR3 consists of 13 residues. Germline-derived CDR1 and CDR2 are SNHLY and FYNNEI. V was pared by 2 bases and J by 8 bases, with 12 bases between. In DNA, the CDR3 is TGTGCCAGCAGTGAATTGGCCGGCGGAGGCTACACCTTC. This sequence encodes CASSELAGGGYTF.

V is TRBV14 and J is TRBJ2-3; possibly TRBD1 for D (6 bases). V lost 1 base and J lost 2, with 13 bases in between. CDR3 length: 16 residues. From germline, CDR1 is SGHDN and CDR2 FVKESK. DNA for the CDR3: TGTGCCAGCAGCCAAGTTACAGACAGGAACACAGATACGCAGTATTTT. It specifies CASSQVTDRNTDTQYF.

The chain joins TRBV6-1 to TRBJ1-5, with D possibly being TRBD1 (5 bases). The CDR3 covers 14 residues. Germline V gene lookup returns CDR1 MNHNS and CDR2 SASEGT. Trimming shortened V by 6 bases and J by 5 bases, and 14 bases separated the two germline ends. CDR3 nucleotides: TGTGCCAGCAGGAGGTGGGACCCTTATCAGCCCCAGCATTTT. Amino acids: CASRRWDPYQPQHF.

The CDR3 DNA follows: TGTGCCAGCAGTTCTCTCGGAGGTGGCTACACCTTC. Protein product: CASSSLGGGYTF. This sequence joins TRBV6-2 or TRBV6-3 and TRBJ1-2; no clear D. The CDR3 sequence is 12 residues long. Trimming took 4 bases from V and 7 from J, leaving 10 bases between them. Germline assignment: CDR1 MNHEY and CDR2 SVGEGT.

The V call is TRBV12-3 or TRBV12-4, the J call TRBJ2-2; 9 bases map to TRBD2. Unmatched junction bases numbered 6, after V lost 2 bases and J lost 5 bases. The CDR3 extends over 16 amino acids. CDR3 region: CASSLSLAGTTGELFF. The CDR3 region has the DNA TGTGCCAGCAGTTTAAGTCTAGCGGGGACAACCGGGGAGCTGTTTTTT.

This clonotype was counted a few times. This chain links TRBV12-3 or TRBV12-4 with TRBJ1-2; TRBD1 might be the D (5 bases). Trimming shortened V by 6 bases and J by 4 bases, and 15 bases separated the two germline ends. The CDR3 extends over 14 amino acids. The CDR3 is CASSIQETFYGYTF. DNA of the CDR3: TGTGCCAGCAGCATACAGGAGACCTTCTATGGCTACACCTTC.

The V and J genes are TRBV28 and TRBJ2-1; D unresolved. The CDR3 is made up of 12 amino acids. Trimming pared 7 bases from V and 9 bases from J, leaving 13 bases between. Looked up from germline, CDR1 is MDHEN and CDR2 is SYDVKM. Written as DNA, the CDR3 is TGTGCCAGCACCCGGTGGGGTGGTGAGCAGTTCTTC. As protein: CASTRWGGEQFF. Complete variable domain (other parts from reference TRBV28 and TRBJ2-1): DVKVTQSSRYLVKRTGEKVFLECVQDMDHENMFWYRQDPGLGLRLIYFSYDVKMKEKGDIPEGYSVSREKKERFSLILESASTNQTSMYLCASTRWGGEQFFGPGTRLTVL.

This chain uses TRBV6-6 with TRBJ1-2; 7 bases are a match to TRBD1. In germline, CDR1 is MNHNY, CDR2 SVGAGI (reference sequence). The V gene end was trimmed by 6 bases and the J gene end by 4 bases; junction bases not matched to a gene: 14. This CDR3 has 16 amino acids. This chain's CDR3 is CASRGRQGVIPYGYTF. In nucleotides, the CDR3 is TGTGCCAGCAGGGGAAGACAGGGCGTTATTCCCTATGGCTACACCTTC.

There are a few counts of this clonotype. J is TRBJ2-2 and V is TRBV5-6; D is unresolved. CDR1 is SGHDT, CDR2 YYEEEE, per germline. The CDR3 consists of 11 residues. Trimming took off 7 bases at V and 8 bases at J, with 9 bases between the two ends. The CDR3 DNA is TGTGCCAGCCTCGCTAGGGGGGAGCTGTTTTTT. Translation: CASLARGELFF.

In this sample, this clonotype turned up a few times. The chain links TRBV10-3 to TRBJ1-1; D ambiguous. Trimming took off 9 bases at V and 1 base at J, with 15 bases between the two ends. The CDR3 loop spans 14 amino acids. CDR1 and CDR2 from the germline V gene are ENHRY and SYGVKD. CDR3 DNA: TGTGCCATTGGAGCCTCCCAGGAGAACACTGAAGCTTTCTTT. The encoded protein is CAIGASQENTEAFF.

This clonotype was recorded at least ten times. The chain joins TRBV4-3 to TRBJ2-2; 9 nucleotides line up with TRBD2. The CDR3 sequence is 18 residues long. Germline CDR1 reads LGHNA; CDR2 reads YSLEER. J lost 0 bases, V lost 3 bases, and 8 bases had no gene match. This CDR3 is CASSQGLAGQPNTGELFF. In nucleotides, the CDR3 is TGCGCCAGCAGCCAGGGTCTAGCGGGGCAGCCGAACACCGGGGAGCTGTTTTTT.

The rearrangement joins TRBV9 to TRBJ2-7, with 7 bases fitting TRBD1. The junction had 3 bases not matched to a gene; V was cut back by 0 bases and J by 3 bases. This CDR3 has 14 amino acids. Looked up from germline, CDR1 is SGDLS and CDR2 is YYNGEE. The CDR3 region has the DNA TGTGCCAGCAGCGTAGGCCGGGACAGCTACGAGCAGTACTTC. Protein sequence: CASSVGRDSYEQYF.

This clonotype has more than one count but fewer than ten. The rearrangement joins TRBV27 to TRBJ1-6, with unresolved D. Germline CDR1 MNHEY, CDR2 SMNVEV (reference sequence). This CDR3 is built from 15 residues. V was shortened by 1 base and J by 8 bases, with 12 bases between the two germline ends. Here the CDR3 DNA reads TGTGCCAGCAGTTTATTCGGGCGTAGATATTCACCCCTCCACTTT. It specifies CASSLFGRRYSPLHF.

About this clonotype itself: A much larger clone lies one base from this, so it may be a read error. The chain has TRBV14 and TRBJ2-7, with TRBD1 matching 9 bases. Germline CDR1 reads SGHDN; CDR2 reads FVKESK. The ends lost 4 bases at V and 1 base at J; junction bases unmatched: 2. The CDR3 has 14 amino acids. The CDR3 region has the DNA TGTGCCAGCAGCCGGGACAGGGTGTCCTACGAGCAGTACTTC. This gives the protein CASSRDRVSYEQYF.

DNA for the CDR3: TGCAGTGCTCAAGCGGGGAACAATGAGCAGTTCTTC. Amino acid sequence: CSAQAGNNEQFF. This rearrangement joins TRBV20-1 to TRBJ2-1; 7 positions match TRBD2. V shed 5 bases, J shed 5 bases, and the junction held 3 bases outside the gene matches. Germline V gene lookup returns CDR1 DFQATT and CDR2 SNEGSKA (reference sequence). There are 12 residues in the CDR3.